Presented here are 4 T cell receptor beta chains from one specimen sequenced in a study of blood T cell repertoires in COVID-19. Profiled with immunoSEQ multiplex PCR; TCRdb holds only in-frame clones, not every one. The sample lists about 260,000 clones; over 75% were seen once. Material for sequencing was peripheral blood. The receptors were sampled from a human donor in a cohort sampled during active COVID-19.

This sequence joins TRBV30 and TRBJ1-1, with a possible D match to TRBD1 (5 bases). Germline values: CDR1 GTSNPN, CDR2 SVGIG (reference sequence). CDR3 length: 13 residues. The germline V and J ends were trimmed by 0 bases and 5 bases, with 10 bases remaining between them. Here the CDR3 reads CAWSVGGGTEAFF. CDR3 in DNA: TGTGCCTGGAGTGTGGGGGGTGGGACTGAAGCTTTCTTT.

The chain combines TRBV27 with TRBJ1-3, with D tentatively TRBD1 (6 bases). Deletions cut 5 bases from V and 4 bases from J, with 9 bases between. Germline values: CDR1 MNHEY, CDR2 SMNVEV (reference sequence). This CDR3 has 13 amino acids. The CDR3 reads CASSGTGGNTIYF. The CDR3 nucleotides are TGTGCCAGCAGTGGAACAGGGGGAAACACCATATATTTT.

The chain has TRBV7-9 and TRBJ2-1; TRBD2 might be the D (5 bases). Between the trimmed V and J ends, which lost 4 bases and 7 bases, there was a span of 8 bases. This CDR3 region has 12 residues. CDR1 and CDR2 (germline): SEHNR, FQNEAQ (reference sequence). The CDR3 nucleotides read TGTGCCAGCAGCTGGACTCGGAATGAGCAGTTCTTC. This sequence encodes CASSWTRNEQFF.

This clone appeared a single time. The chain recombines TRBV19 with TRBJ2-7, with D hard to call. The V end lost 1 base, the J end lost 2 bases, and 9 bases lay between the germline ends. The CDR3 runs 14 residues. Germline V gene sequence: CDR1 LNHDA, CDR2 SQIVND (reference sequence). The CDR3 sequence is CASSIGAGPYEQYF. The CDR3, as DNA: TGTGCCAGTAGTATAGGTGCAGGCCCCTACGAGCAGTACTTC.